This is a list of T cell receptor beta chains from one sample in a study of blood T cell repertoires in COVID-19. Clones were sequenced by immunoSEQ multiplex PCR, and TCRdb holds only the in-frame ones, with some missing. The table has some 220,000 clones, 80% to 90% seen once. Material: peripheral blood. These receptors were taken from a man aged 50 to 59 with acute or convalescent COVID-19. Each CDR3 is given with its conserved first and last residue. A D gene is named only where the DNA matches it firmly. Size is stated for part of the rows, as once, few or many counts, or as a class when the clone is expanded.

TRBJ1-2 | NA | NA | TRBV25-1 | CASSGSGYGYTF | TGTGCCAGCAGTGGTTCCGGCTATGGCTACACCTTC
TRBJ2-1 | NA | NA | TRBV7-3 | CASSRYVGTGVYNEQFF | TGTGCCAGCAGCAGATACGTGGGGACGGGGGTCTACAATGAGCAGTTCTTC
TRBJ1-4 | NA | TRBD1 | TRBV29-1 | CSVLQGGNEKLFF | TGCAGCGTGCTACAGGGGGGCAATGAAAAACTGTTTTTT
TRBJ1-4 | NA | TRBD1 | TRBV3-1/TRBV3-2 | CASSQLGQGARGEKLFF | TGTGCCAGCAGCCAACTCGGACAGGGGGCTAGAGGTGAAAAACTGTTTTTT
TRBJ1-3 | NA | NA | TRBV9 | CASSVGLFSGNTIYF | TGTGCCAGCAGCGTAGGTCTCTTCTCTGGAAACACCATATATTTT
TRBJ1-1 | NA | TRBD1 | TRBV5-1 | CASSLRRGSTEAFF | TGCGCCAGCAGCTTGCGCAGGGGGAGCACTGAAGCTTTCTTT
TRBJ1-1 | NA | NA | TRBV27 | CASSLSWANTEAFF | TGTGCCAGCAGTTTATCGTGGGCGAACACTGAAGCTTTCTTT
TRBJ1-4 | NA | NA | TRBV18 | CASSPALNEKLFF | TGTGCCAGCTCACCCGCGCTTAATGAAAAACTGTTTTTT
TRBJ2-7 | NA | NA | TRBV7-9 | CASSSGLYYEQYF | TGTGCCAGCAGCTCCGGACTTTACTACGAGCAGTACTTC
TRBJ2-7 | NA | TRBD2 | TRBV28 | CASSLFRGSGPTHYEQYF | TGTGCCAGCAGTTTATTCCGGGGTAGCGGGCCAACCCACTACGAGCAGTACTTC
TRBJ1-5 | NA | NA | TRBV6-5 | CASNEQGSQPQHF | TGTGCCAGCAACGAACAGGGCTCCCAGCCCCAGCATTTT
TRBJ2-7 | NA | TRBD2 | TRBV9 | CASSVTAGVGYEQYF | TGTGCCAGCAGCGTAACAGCGGGAGTGGGGTACGAGCAGTACTTC
TRBJ2-7 | NA | TRBD1 | TRBV7-9 | CASSPFRQGPYEQYF | TGTGCCAGCAGCCCATTCCGACAGGGGCCCTACGAGCAGTACTTC
TRBJ2-5 | NA | NA | TRBV30 | CAWSPGQETQYF | TGTGCCTGGAGTCCAGGGCAAGAGACCCAGTACTTC
TRBJ1-5 | few | NA | TRBV6-1 | CASSDNRNQPQHF | TGTGCCAGCAGTGACAACAGGAATCAGCCCCAGCATTTT
TRBJ2-3 | NA | TRBD1 | TRBV6-5 | CASSYVGGSTDTQYF | TGTGCCAGCAGTTATGTAGGGGGCAGCACAGATACGCAGTATTTT
TRBJ2-4 | NA | TRBD2 | TRBV9 | CASSVDGGKQGGDIQYF | TGTGCCAGCAGCGTAGACGGGGGGAAACAAGGCGGGGACATTCAGTACTTC
TRBJ2-3 | NA | NA | TRBV5-6 | CASSQNTDTQYF | TGTGCCAGCAGCCAAAACACAGATACGCAGTATTTT
TRBJ1-1 | NA | NA | TRBV2 | CASTPGLGAFF | TGTGCCAGCACTCCGGGACTTGGAGCTTTCTTT
TRBJ1-3 | NA | NA | TRBV5-4 | CASSLEDTGNTIYF | TGTGCCAGCAGCTTGGAGGATACGGGGAACACCATATATTTT
TRBJ1-6 | NA | NA | TRBV6-1 | CASSDPGDNSPLHF | TGTGCCAGCAGTGACCCCGGAGATAATTCACCCCTCCACTTT
TRBJ1-1 | NA | NA | TRBV18 | CASSPPSGMNTEAFF | TGTGCCAGCTCACCACCCTCCGGGATGAACACTGAAGCTTTCTTT
TRBJ2-7 | NA | NA | TRBV30 | CAWSRHNYEQYF | TGTGCCTGGAGCAGACATAACTACGAGCAGTACTTC
TRBJ2-7 | NA | NA | TRBV3-1/TRBV3-2 | CASSQDLGVVYEQYF | TGTGCCAGCAGCCAAGACCTAGGGGTGGTCTACGAGCAGTACTTC
TRBJ2-3 | NA | TRBD2 | TRBV12-5 | CASGEAGPLADTQYF | TGTGCTAGTGGTGAAGCGGGACCCCTGGCAGATACGCAGTATTTT
TRBJ2-7 | NA | TRBD1 | TRBV18 | CASSPGQGDYEQYF | TGTGCCAGCTCTCCGGGACAGGGGGACTACGAGCAGTACTTC
TRBJ1-2 | NA | TRBD1 | TRBV27 | CASRGTGGNYGYTF | TGTGCCAGCAGGGGGACAGGGGGGAACTATGGCTACACCTTC
TRBJ1-2 | NA | NA | TRBV6-5 | CASSSLGGGYGYTF | TGTGCCAGCAGCTCCCTCGGGGGGGGCTATGGCTACACCTTC
TRBJ1-4 | once | TRBD1 | TRBV28 | CASSFGGTGGNEKLFF | TGTGCCAGCAGTTTCGGAGGGACAGGGGGGAACGAAAAACTGTTTTTT
TRBJ2-5 | NA | NA | TRBV18 | CASSPPPHTSGIYQETQYF | TGTGCCAGCTCACCACCTCCCCATACTTCAGGGATCTACCAAGAGACCCAGTACTTC
TRBJ2-1 | NA | TRBD2 | TRBV4-1 | CASSPLAGGPYNEQFF | TGCGCCAGCAGCCCGCTAGCGGGGGGGCCCTACAATGAGCAGTTCTTC
TRBJ2-7 | NA | TRBD1 | TRBV5-5 | CASSGGQGYEQYF | TGTGCCAGCAGCGGAGGACAGGGCTACGAGCAGTACTTC
TRBJ1-2 | NA | NA | TRBV12-5 | CASGLEGGYGYTF | TGTGCTAGTGGTTTGGAGGGAGGCTATGGCTACACCTTC
TRBJ2-7 | NA | NA | TRBV18 | CASSPTSPGVTYEQYF | TGTGCCAGCTCACCAACATCCCCGGGGGTTACCTACGAGCAGTACTTC
TRBJ1-5 | NA | TRBD1 | TRBV5-5 | CASSGQDDQPQHF | TGTGCCAGCAGCGGACAGGATGATCAGCCCCAGCATTTT